One sample yielded the 18 T cell receptor beta chains listed below, sequenced in a study of blood T cells in healthy people across ages. With a J-beta primer mix and a sample-barcoded 5' primer, a second PCR ran roughly 6 to 12 cycles. TCRdb passed the 5' RACE reads through MiXCR, listing each CDR3 protein once. Of about 640,000 distinct CDR3 sequences listed, roughly 41% are singletons. The specimen was blood. Source of these receptors: a man aged 80 or over in good health.

V and J are TRBV4-3 and TRBJ2-7; 7 bases are shared with TRBD1. The germline V gene has CDR1 LGHNA and CDR2 YSLEER. The CDR3 length is 14 residues. J gave up 5 bases and V 0 bases, and 4 bases lay outside the gene matches. CDR3 DNA sequence: TGCGCCAGCAGCCAAGATAGGGGGCTGGACGAGCAGTACTTC. This translates into CASSQDRGLDEQYF.

This clonotype occurred once. The chain joins TRBV20-1 to TRBJ2-7; D is unresolved. Trimming removed 6 bases at V and 3 bases at J, with 15 bases between. The germline V gene has CDR1 DFQATT and CDR2 SNEGSKA (reference sequence). CDR3 length: 13 amino acids. CDR3 protein: CSATTKPLYEQYF. Here the CDR3 DNA reads TGCAGTGCCACCACTAAACCTCTCTACGAGCAGTACTTC.

This chain links TRBV29-1 with TRBJ1-2; 7 nucleotides match TRBD1. CDR3 length equals 15 residues. Per the germline V gene, CDR1 is SQVTM and CDR2 is ANQGSEA. After removal of 5 bases from V and 8 bases from J, the junction contained 17 bases not matched to a gene. CDR3 loop: CSVPHQGTALGGYTF. CDR3 coding DNA: TGCAGCGTTCCCCATCAAGGGACAGCCCTTGGGGGCTACACCTTC.

This clonotype was seen a handful of times. The rearrangement uses TRBV6-6 and TRBJ1-6; possible D gene TRBD1, 6 bases. Trimming stripped 6 bases from V and 0 bases from J, with 12 bases between. The germline V gene has CDR1 MNHNY and CDR2 SVGAGI (reference sequence). The CDR3 runs to 16 residues. As DNA, the CDR3 is TGTGCCAGCAGAACCACAGGGAGCTCCTATAATTCACCCCTCCACTTT. Protein product: CASRTTGSSYNSPLHF.

This clonotype was recorded a few times. The chain uses TRBV5-8 and TRBJ1-1; 9 bases align to TRBD1. There are 16 residues in the CDR3. V lost 4 bases, J lost 1 base, and 8 bases stayed unmatched. Per germline, CDR1 SGHTS and CDR2 YDEGEE. This CDR3 reads CASSPPPGQGNTEAFF. In DNA form, the CDR3 reads TGTGCCAGCAGCCCCCCACCGGGACAGGGGAACACTGAAGCTTTCTTT.

The rearrangement links TRBV7-6 to TRBJ2-2; 8 bases map to TRBD2. Germline CDR1 and CDR2: SGHVS and FNYEAQ. The CDR3 length is 16 residues. Unmatched junction bases numbered 6, after V lost 5 bases and J lost 1 base. The CDR3 bases are TGTGCCAGCAGCAGACGGACTAGCTTGAACACCGGGGAGCTGTTTTTT. It codes for CASSRRTSLNTGELFF.

This clonotype was counted a few times. This chain links TRBV28 with TRBJ2-3; maybe TRBD1 (6 bases). Trimming pared 3 bases from V and 5 bases from J, leaving 18 bases between. The CDR3 totals 16 residues. The germline V gene encodes CDR1 MDHEN and CDR2 SYDVKM. The CDR3 nucleotides read TGTGCCAGCAGTTTTGAGGGGCGACAGGTGGTAGATACGCAGTATTTT. Translating it yields CASSFEGRQVVDTQYF.

The CDR3 DNA reads as TGTGCCAGCAGTGAAAGTATAACTGCGGGGAGCACAGATACGCAGTATTTT. This codes for CASSESITAGSTDTQYF. The chain is built from TRBV25-1 and TRBJ2-3, with a weak D call TRBD2 (6 bases). This CDR3 contains 17 residues. Trimming took off 2 bases at V and 0 bases at J, with 15 bases between the two ends. Germline CDR1 and CDR2: MGHDK and SYGVNS.

The J gene is TRBJ2-2, the V gene TRBV19; the D is unclear. Trimming left V 3 bases short and J 5 bases short, with 7 bases between. Germline values: CDR1 LNHDA, CDR2 SQIVND (reference sequence). The CDR3 is made up of 13 amino acids. The CDR3 region has the DNA TGTGCCAGTAGTATTAGCCGGACCGGGGAGCTGTTTTTT. Protein sequence: CASSISRTGELFF.

The chain joins TRBV7-8 to TRBJ2-5; 11 bases align to TRBD2. Germline values: CDR1 SGHVS, CDR2 FQNEAQ. The V gene end was trimmed by 5 bases and the J gene end by 2 bases; junction bases not matched to a gene: 7. The CDR3 totals 16 residues. CDR3 nucleotide sequence: TGTGCCAGCAGCAGGCCGGGACTAGCGGAACAAGAGACCCAGTACTTC. Protein product: CASSRPGLAEQETQYF.

This clonotype appeared a single time. The chain recombines TRBV5-5 with TRBJ2-5; possibly TRBD2 for D (5 bases). Germline loops: CDR1 SGHKS, CDR2 YYEKEE (reference sequence). The V gene lost 6 bases and the J gene lost 2 bases, with 14 bases spanning the gap. The CDR3 covers 14 residues. The CDR3 nucleotides read TGTGCCAGCACATTTGGCAGGAGGCAAGAGACCCAGTACTTC. Its translation is CASTFGRRQETQYF.

The rearrangement links TRBV5-1 to TRBJ2-2; 9 bases are shared with TRBD1. CDR1 and CDR2 (germline): SGHRS, YFSETQ. V lost 3 bases and J lost 1; bases outside the gene matches: 4. This CDR3 is built from 16 residues. The CDR3 here is CASSSTGQGNTGELFF. The CDR3 nucleotides are TGCGCCAGCAGCTCCACGGGACAGGGGAACACCGGGGAGCTGTTTTTT.

The chain is built from TRBV20-1 and TRBJ2-3, with 8 bases identical to TRBD2. The length of the CDR3 is 13 residues. J lost 1 base, V lost 6 bases, and 3 bases had no gene match. Germline loops: CDR1 DFQATT, CDR2 SNEGSKA (reference sequence). CDR3 DNA sequence: TGCAGTGCCACGACTAGCGGCACAGATACGCAGTATTTT. Encoded protein: CSATTSGTDTQYF.

The rearrangement joins TRBV13 to TRBJ2-5, with 8 bases lining up with TRBD2. CDR1 and CDR2 from the germline V gene are PRHDT and FYEKMQ (reference sequence). This CDR3 has 15 residues. Trimming removed 5 bases from V and 2 bases from J; junction bases left unmatched: 7. The CDR3 DNA reads TGTGCCAGCAGCCTGCGGGTAGCGGGACAAGAGACCCAGTACTTC. Translation gives CASSLRVAGQETQYF.

The J gene is TRBJ1-2, the V gene TRBV6-5, with a tentative D call TRBD1 (6 bases). CDR3 length equals 16 residues. CDR1 is MNHEY and CDR2 is SVGAGI in the germline V gene. V lost 2 bases and J 0 bases, leaving 13 bases between the germline ends. CDR3 bases: TGTGCCAGCAGTTACAGTTCGGGGGCGGCTAACTATGGCTACACCTTC. It yields the protein CASSYSSGAANYGYTF.

The rearrangement links TRBV6-5 to TRBJ1-2; D gene unclear. CDR3 length: 17 amino acids. Trimming shortened V by 4 bases and J by 5 bases, and 23 bases separated the two germline ends. The germline V gene has CDR1 MNHEY and CDR2 SVGAGI. CDR3 coding DNA: TGTGCCAGCAGTTCCCTTCGACGGGTTGTAGGCCGATATGGCTACACCTTC. Protein product: CASSSLRRVVGRYGYTF.

On this clonotype itself: Since a much larger clone is just one base distant, this may be a read error. The chain combines TRBV20-1 with TRBJ2-5, with a tentative D call TRBD2 (5 bases). The DNA end lines up better with TRBJ2-7; the J call may be wrong. The CDR3 loop spans 15 amino acids. The germline V gene has CDR1 DFQATT and CDR2 SNEGSKA (reference sequence). DNA for the CDR3: TGCAGTGCTACGCATCGCCTCCCCCAAGCGGTCGAGCAGTACTTC. Translating gives CSATHRLPQAVEQYF.

This clonotype was observed many times. This chain joins TRBV15 and TRBJ2-3; a weak D match, TRBD1 (6 bases). V lost 0 bases to trimming and J lost 4 bases, with 14 bases between them. The germline CDR1 and CDR2 sequences are LNHNV and YYDKDF (reference sequence). The CDR3 is 16 residues long. CDR3 coding DNA: TGTGCCACCAGCAGAGATCAGGGGCGCCCGGCAGATACGCAGTATTTT. Protein sequence: CATSRDQGRPADTQYF.